This T cell receptor (beta chain) was recovered during a study of blood T cell repertoires in COVID-19. Background on the study: PBMCs, B-cell-depleted T cells, or T cells provided the cDNA or gDNA that made up the material.

V shed 4 bases and J 3 bases; nucleotides not matched to a gene: 3. Looked up from germline, CDR1 is MNHEY and CDR2 is SVGAGI. The CDR3 is made up of 15 amino acids. Adults between about 18 and 95 years of age took part from about two dozen US areas. Grouping used clinical history reported by participants in a survey and questionnaire. Original processing notes: The assay estimated nucleated cells by amplifying reference gene primers. Generated by immunoSEQ multiplex PCR, the TCRdb table keeps only in-frame clones and is missing some. The V and J calls and the clone size are those of that table, but D and trimming were determined from the DNA. The sample has some 460,000 clones; 87% are singletons.

The V call is TRBV6-5, the J call TRBJ2-7; TRBD2 matches 13 bases. The sample was PBMCs or T cells enriched from blood (not recorded which). This TCR was recovered from a young woman with acute COVID-19. CDR3 nucleotide sequence: TGTGCCAGCAGTTTAGGACTAGCGGGAGACTACGAGCAGTACTTC. Translated, it gives CASSLGLAGDYEQYF.